The sequence of this T cell receptor (beta chain) was determined in a study of CD8 T cells in seronegative destructive rheumatoid arthritis (dated by TCRdb to 2018 to 2020). Concerning the study at large: Biological drugs were being received by seven of the eight CND-RA patients at the time of sampling. Peripheral CD8+ TCRbeta repertoires of CCP-negative destructive rheumatoid arthritis (CND-RA) patients were compared with newly diagnosed seropositive RA, seronegative RA and healthy controls. Rather than undergoing new sequencing, the seropositive RA, seronegative RA and healthy control comparison cohorts were drawn from an earlier published TCRbeta dataset. Here is what the overall study found, with its caveats: With age adjusted for, CD8+ TCRbeta repertoires in CND-RA patients appeared less diverse and more clonal than repertoires in other RA subtypes. More CMV-reactive and fewer influenza A-reactive CD8+ TCRbeta sequences were observed in CND-RA repertoires than in controls and other RA subtypes. A distinct set of enriched public clonotypes appeared to be present in CND-RA patients, and the authors interpreted this finding as support for a separate disease subset. The study acknowledged the small size of the CND-RA cohort as a limitation. Because diagnostic samples were lacking, the TCR repertoire differences may partly reflect years of poor disease control rather than having been present at onset. Across the 117,399 clonotypes tested, no public clonotype enrichment was retained after Benjamini-Hochberg correction.

CND-RA patients were negative for the clinical CCP2 antibody test, and joint destruction progressed despite active therapy. Every CND-RA patient showed typical joint destruction in the wrists and ankles and had failed conventional anti-rheumatic therapy. CND-RA patients were sampled not at diagnosis but after long disease histories, which in several cases spanned decades. Fifty millilitres of EDTA-anticoagulated peripheral blood were collected from each patient. Ficoll-Paque PLUS density gradient separation was used to isolate peripheral blood mononuclear cells. AutoMACS magnetic bead positive selection was used to isolate CD8+ cells from fresh or cryopreserved PBMCs, and flow cytometry was used to check purity. Genomic DNA was extracted with Nucleospin Tissue or Tissue XS kits and quantified on a Qubit 2.0 fluorometer. This clone was seen a single time. Its antigen remains undetermined. One base away there is no much larger clone; base qualities are not given.

Per the germline V gene, MNHEY is the CDR1 and SVGAGI is the CDR2. V is clipped by 3 bases and J by 5 bases, and the sequence between their germline boundaries is 16 bases long. Its CDR3 holds 16 amino acids, cysteine through phenylalanine. Only the CDR3 DNA stays, 48 bases, in frame from base 1. Following the manufacturer's instructions, genomic DNA from CD8+ cells served as the input for TCRbeta sequencing. TCRbeta sequencing used the immunoSEQ assay and was run at a genomics technology centre in Finland. For the original study's pipeline: Clonotype tables from the immunoSEQ preprocessing pipeline were converted to VDJtools format, and non-productive clonotypes were removed. Samples with fewer than 10,000 reads were excluded, the remaining samples were subsampled to 10,000 reads, and most of the eight CND-RA samples were retained. The VDJtools CalcDiversityStats function was applied to data subsampled to 10,000 reads to calculate Shannon-Wiener, Simpson and clonality indices. Non-singleton TCRbeta clonotypes were hard-matched, with no mismatches allowed, against VDJdb to infer antigen specificity. Clusters with potentially shared antigen targets were formed by grouping CDR3 sequences that differed by one amino acid (Hamming distance 1). After each group was resampled to six samples, one-sided Fisher's exact tests checked public clonotypes for group enrichment, with the whole procedure repeated ten times. TCRdb provides this immuneACCESS table in a form limited to in-frame rearrangements. Some clones are lacking; in checked studies, under half of them reflect an unresolved V gene, and why the rest are absent is not known. V and J calls and clone size come straight from that table; D and trimming were deduced from the DNA. This sample is represented by 13,000 or so clones; about four fifths of them were singletons. The ten top clones hold about a quarter of the sample.

The receptor's source is a woman between 25 and 49 years old with seronegative destructive rheumatoid arthritis. Sequenced input: CD8+ T cells from blood. The V and J genes are TRBV6-5 and TRBJ2-2; TRBD1 is a possible D gene, resting on 6 matching bases. At the DNA level, the sequence is TGTGCCAGCAGTTATCTTCTACAGGGAGAGACCGGGGAGCTGTTTTTT. This sequence encodes CASSYLLQGETGELFF.